Following are 10 T cell receptor beta chains from one sample sequenced in a study of blood T cell repertoires in COVID-19. Profiling relied on immunoSEQ multiplex PCR, and the TCRdb table lists in-frame clones only, not all of them. The table includes approximately 180,000 clones, approximately 85% detected once. The sample was peripheral blood. Every receptor here comes from a woman at least 80 years old with acute or convalescent COVID-19.

V is TRBV6-2 or TRBV6-3 and J is TRBJ2-3; 11 nucleotides match TRBD2. CDR1 and CDR2 from the germline V gene are MNHEY and SVGEGT. Losses at the gene ends were 4 bases for V and 6 bases for J; bases not matched to a gene: 9. This CDR3 spans 16 amino acids. The DNA of the CDR3 is TGTGCCAGCAGTTTGTCTCTAGCGGGGGGCGAGGATACGCAGTATTTT. As protein: CASSLSLAGGEDTQYF.

This chain uses TRBV3-1 (or the pseudogene TRBV3-2) with TRBJ1-6; weak D call: TRBD1 (5 bases). Trimming removed 0 bases at V and 13 bases at J, with 10 bases between. The CDR3 is 13 amino acids. Germline CDR1 is LGHDT and CDR2 is YNNKEL (reference sequence). Written as DNA, the CDR3 is TGTGCCAGCAGCCAAGATTGGGGGGAGCCCCTCCACTTT. It specifies CASSQDWGEPLHF.

This clone was observed a few times. This chain connects TRBV7-2 to TRBJ1-5; D remains unclear. Trimming took off 2 bases at V and 0 bases at J, with 11 bases between the two ends. The CDR3 length is 16 residues. CDR1 and CDR2 from the germline V gene are SGHTA and FQGNSA. As DNA, the CDR3 is TGTGCCAGCAGCTTATCGGGTTCCTATAGCAATCAGCCCCAGCATTTT. Its protein product is CASSLSGSYSNQPQHF. Drawing the rest from reference TRBV7-2 and TRBJ1-5, the complete variable domain is GAGVSQSPSNKVTEKGKDVELRCDPISGHTALYWYRQSLGQGLEFLIYFQGNSAPDKSGLPSDRFSAERTGGSVSTLTIQRTQQEDSAVYLCASSLSGSYSNQPQHFGDGTRLSIL.

The chain couples TRBV7-8 to TRBJ1-2; 12 bases fit TRBD1. Germline V gene sequence: CDR1 SGHVS, CDR2 FQNEAQ. The CDR3 spans 17 residues. J was trimmed by 8 bases and V by 0 bases; bases with no gene match: 10. Here the CDR3 reads CASSLARAGTGGGGYTF. Here the CDR3 DNA reads TGTGCCAGCAGCTTAGCCCGGGCCGGGACAGGGGGCGGCGGCTACACCTTC.

This clone was detected once. The rearrangement joins TRBV27 to TRBJ2-1, with a possible D match to TRBD2 (6 bases). CDR3 length: 16 residues. Germline CDR1 and CDR2: MNHEY and SMNVEV (reference sequence). V was pared by 1 base and J by 2 bases, with 12 bases between. The CDR3 region is CASSLLGGRTYNEQFF. CDR3 sequence (DNA): TGTGCCAGCAGTTTATTGGGGGGACGGACCTACAATGAGCAGTTCTTC.

V gene TRBV11-2 combines with J gene TRBJ2-7, with 9 bases aligning to TRBD1. There are 15 residues in the CDR3. The V gene's germline CDR1 is SGHAT and CDR2 FQNNGV. V was pared by 7 bases and J by 4 bases, with 11 bases of the junction left unmatched. In DNA form, the CDR3 reads TGTGCCAGCACGCCAGGTGGGACAGGGTTTTACGAGCAGTACTTC. Translated, it gives CASTPGGTGFYEQYF.

The count of this clone is one. The J gene is TRBJ2-1, the V gene TRBV29-1, with D maybe TRBD2 (5 bases). Germline CDR1 and CDR2: SQVTM and ANQGSEA. The ends were cut back, 5 bases at V and 4 bases at J, with 9 bases in the middle. The CDR3 is 12 residues long. CDR3 DNA sequence: TGCAGCGTTTTAGGACTTTACAATGAGCAGTTCTTC. Its protein is CSVLGLYNEQFF.

The chain combines TRBV9 with TRBJ1-2, with 11 nucleotides matching TRBD1. Germline CDR1 is SGDLS and CDR2 is YYNGEE. The V gene end was trimmed by 4 bases and the J gene end by 8 bases; junction bases not matched to a gene: 13. The CDR3 runs 16 residues. The CDR3 DNA reads as TGTGCCAGCAGCCCGCCTGGGACAGGGGGGCTCGGGGGCTACACCTTC. Its protein product is CASSPPGTGGLGGYTF.

The rearrangement joins TRBV4-3 to TRBJ1-1; possible D gene TRBD1, 6 bases. V was cut by 0 bases and J by 4 bases, with 6 bases left in between. This CDR3 is built from 13 residues. Germline V gene lookup returns CDR1 LGHNA and CDR2 YSLEER. CDR3 in amino acids: CASSQDRGTEAFF. The CDR3 bases are TGCGCCAGCAGCCAAGACAGGGGCACTGAAGCTTTCTTT.

The rearrangement links TRBV4-1 to TRBJ1-4, with D possibly matching TRBD1 (6 bases). There are 15 residues in the CDR3. The germline V gene has CDR1 MGHRA and CDR2 YSYEKL. Trimming removed 1 base at V and 8 bases at J, with 14 bases between. The CDR3 region is CASSQGYRAEEKLFF. CDR3 DNA: TGCGCCAGCAGCCAAGGCTACAGGGCGGAGGAAAAACTGTTTTTT.